What follows describes a single T cell receptor beta chain. Antigen unknown. This sample stems from a study of cytomegalovirus exposure and HLA in healthy donors. Study-wide background: Some 80 million unique TCRs from HLA-typed donors were held in an early data release.

The V segment lost 4 bases and the J segment 4 bases; nucleotides outside the gene matches: 12. This CDR3 is built from 16 residues. CDR1 and CDR2 from the germline V gene are LNHDA and SQIVND (reference sequence). Findings and limits, study-wide: In a later analysis, V- and J-gene trimming of beta chains associated with a DCLRE1C missense variant, replicated independently. Researchers reported from a later analysis that most CMV-associated TCR beta chains appeared HLA-restricted. Analysis performed later showed TCR beta chains linked to HLA being more clonally expanded than equally common others.

Primers for the PCR totalled 60 Vbeta and 13 Jbeta. This table comes from immunoSEQ multiplex PCR, and its TCRdb copy is limited to in-frame clones, with some not included. Counted here are some 200,000 clones, 70% occurring once; the ten biggest clones make up less than 3%. Sequenced material: PBMCs. This TCR came from a man in his forties in good health and CMV-seropositive. This chain connects TRBV19 to TRBJ2-5; 7 nucleotides match TRBD2. CDR3: CASSRRLAVVGETQYF. CDR3 bases: TGTGCCAGTAGTAGGCGACTAGCTGTGGTAGGAGAGACCCAGTACTTC. The variable domain in full, with the rest retrieved from reference TRBV19 and TRBJ2-5, is DGGITQSPKYLFRKEGQNVTLSCEQNLNHDAMYWYRQDPGQGLRLIYYSQIVNDFQKGDIAEGYSVSREKKESFPLTVTSAQKNPTAFYLCASSRRLAVVGETQYFGPGTRLLVL.